The rows below give T cell receptor beta chains drawn from one sample of a study of cytomegalovirus exposure and HLA in healthy donors. Clones were sequenced by immunoSEQ multiplex PCR, and TCRdb holds only the in-frame ones, with some missing. This table has roughly 150,000 clones, about two thirds appearing once. The sequenced material came from PBMCs. These receptors all stem from a man aged 30-40 years in good health and CMV-seropositive. The CDR3 runs from the conserved cysteine through the conserved F or W. A D gene is named only where the DNA matches it firmly. Rows give clone size only sometimes, using once, few, many, or a class for an expanded clone.

CDR3 length | J gene | V gene | D gene | clone size | CDR3 DNA | CDR3 protein
14 | TRBJ1-1 | TRBV6-5 | TRBD1 | few | TGTGCCAGCAGTTCCGGGACAGCCAACACTGAAGCTTTCTTT | CASSSGTANTEAFF
15 | TRBJ2-7 | TRBV7-6 | TRBD1 | few | TGTGCCAGCAGCTTAAAACCGGGACAGCTCTACGAGCAGTACTTC | CASSLKPGQLYEQYF
14 | TRBJ2-3 | TRBV2 | - | - | TGTGCCAGCAGTAAGGCTAGTGAAGCAGATACGCAGTATTTT | CASSKASEADTQYF
15 | TRBJ2-7 | TRBV5-1 | TRBD2 | - | TGCGCCAGCAGCCTCCCTGGGAGCGGGAGCAACGAGCAGTACTTC | CASSLPGSGSNEQYF
13 | TRBJ1-1 | TRBV7-9 | TRBD1 | few | TGTGCCAGCAGCCAGGGACAGCCTGCAGAATCTTTCTTT | CASSQGQPAESFF
16 | TRBJ2-2 | TRBV5-1 | TRBD1 | - | TGCGCCAGCAGTCCCGGACAGGGATTAGGCACCGGGGAGCTGTTTTTT | CASSPGQGLGTGELFF
13 | TRBJ1-1 | TRBV7-3 | TRBD1 | few | TGTGCCAGCAAAACTCAGGGGGACACTGAAGCTTTCTTT | CASKTQGDTEAFF
13 | TRBJ1-1 | TRBV10-3 | TRBD1 | - | TGTGCCATCAGTGAGTTACGACAGGGCGAAGCTTTCTTT | CAISELRQGEAFF
14 | TRBJ2-7 | TRBV28 | TRBD1 | - | TGTGCCAGCAGTTTTACAGGGGGCCACGACGAGCAGTACTTC | CASSFTGGHDEQYF
15 | TRBJ1-3 | TRBV5-1 | - | - | TGCGCCAGTTCACCCGACAGTCTGGCTGGAAACACCATATATTTT | CASSPDSLAGNTIYF
14 | TRBJ2-5 | TRBV30 | TRBD2 | few | TGTGCCTGGGAACGTGCTAGCGGGATAAAGACCCAGTACTTC | CAWERASGIKTQYF
16 | TRBJ2-5 | TRBV28 | - | - | TGTGCCAGCAGCCCAAAATCCGCGAGGCCTTGGGAGACCCAGTACTTC | CASSPKSARPWETQYF
16 | TRBJ2-5 | TRBV5-1 | - | - | TGCGCCAGCAGCTTGGTTTCAGGGGTGGGCCAAGAGACCCAGTACTTC | CASSLVSGVGQETQYF
14 | TRBJ2-1 | TRBV5-1 | - | few | TGCGCCAGCAGGGTTGGACCCCCGGGGGATGAGCAGTTCTTC | CASRVGPPGDEQFF
14 | TRBJ1-5 | TRBV6-5 | TRBD1 | - | TGTGCCAGCAGTCCCGGGACAGGGATTCAGCCCCAGCATTTT | CASSPGTGIQPQHF
15 | TRBJ2-3 | TRBV5-4 | TRBD1 | - | TGTGCCAGCAGTTTTCCGGGACAGGGTGGAGATACGCAGTATTTT | CASSFPGQGGDTQYF
13 | TRBJ2-5 | TRBV7-3 | - | - | TGTGCCAGCAGCCGAGACAGACAAGAGACCCAGTACTTC | CASSRDRQETQYF
15 | TRBJ1-5 | TRBV7-8 | - | - | TGTGCCAGCAGCTTAGAAGCCCCAGGAGGTCAGCCCCAGCATTTT | CASSLEAPGGQPQHF
15 | TRBJ1-3 | TRBV25-1 | TRBD1 | - | TGTGCCAGCCGATCGGGACAGGGTTCCGGAAACACCATATATTTT | CASRSGQGSGNTIYF
13 | TRBJ1-2 | TRBV27 | - | - | TGTGCCAGCAGTTTATCTCCCGGGAGGGGCTACACCTTC | CASSLSPGRGYTF
17 | TRBJ2-1 | TRBV7-7 | TRBD2 | - | TGTGCTAGCAGCTTATCCTCCGGGACTAGCGGGAGAAATGAGCAGTTCTTC | CASSLSSGTSGRNEQFF
14 | TRBJ1-3 | TRBV5-4 | TRBD1 | - | TGTGCCAGCAGGGAACAGGGGACTGGAAACACCATATATTTT | CASREQGTGNTIYF
14 | TRBJ1-1 | TRBV4-1 | TRBD1 | - | TGCGCCAGCCGTTATTCAGGGGGCTCGGGTGAAGCTTTCTTT | CASRYSGGSGEAFF
15 | TRBJ2-1 | TRBV11-2 | - | - | TGTGCCAGCAGCTTAGCAGGCTCTAGCTTCAATGAGCAGTTCTTC | CASSLAGSSFNEQFF
16 | TRBJ2-1 | TRBV14 | - | few | TGTGCCAGCAGCCAAAAGCGGGCGCGAAACTACAATGAGCAGTTCTTC | CASSQKRARNYNEQFF
13 | TRBJ2-5 | TRBV27 | - | - | TGTGCCAGCAGTTCACGGTGGCAAGAGACCCAGTACTTC | CASSSRWQETQYF
15 | TRBJ2-7 | TRBV5-6 | - | - | TGTGCCAGCAGCTTGGCCCTTGGCGGAGCCTACGAGCAGTACTTC | CASSLALGGAYEQYF
16 | TRBJ2-7 | TRBV5-1 | TRBD1 | - | TGCGCCAGCAGCTTGGAGGGGACAGGGCGAAGCTACGAGCAGTACTTC | CASSLEGTGRSYEQYF
14 | TRBJ2-2 | TRBV10-3 | - | - | TGTGCCACCCTTAGTCGCAGGGACACCGGGGAGCTGTTTTTT | CATLSRRDTGELFF
12 | TRBJ2-1 | TRBV30 | TRBD2 | - | TGTGCCTGGAGTTCCCTTAGCGGGGAGCAGTTCTTC | CAWSSLSGEQFF
13 | TRBJ2-7 | TRBV7-3 | TRBD1 | - | TGTGCCAGCAGCTTCGGACAGGGGCGGGAGCAGTACTTC | CASSFGQGREQYF
13 | TRBJ1-1 | TRBV30 | - | once | TGTGCCTGGAGTGTACAACAGAACACTGAAGCTTTCTTT | CAWSVQQNTEAFF
14 | TRBJ1-2 | TRBV29-1 | TRBD1 | - | TGCAGCGTAAACCGAAGAGGGGGCGACTATGGCTACACCTTC | CSVNRRGGDYGYTF
14 | TRBJ1-5 | TRBV28 | - | - | TGTGCCAGCAGGCCGGGCAGGGGAAATCAGCCCCAGCATTTT | CASRPGRGNQPQHF
16 | TRBJ2-1 | TRBV7-3 | TRBD2 | - | TGTGCCAGCAGCCAGGCCGGACTAGCGGGCCACAATGAGCAGTTCTTC | CASSQAGLAGHNEQFF
16 | TRBJ2-2 | TRBV7-9 | - | few | TGTGCCAGCAGCTTAGTTTCGGGAGTAAACACCGGGGAGCTGTTTTTT | CASSLVSGVNTGELFF
12 | TRBJ1-5 | TRBV7-9 | TRBD1 | once | TGTTCCAGCAGCTCAGGGGGCCAGCCCCAGCATTTT | CSSSSGGQPQHF
12 | TRBJ1-1 | TRBV7-9 | - | few | TGTTCCAGCAGCTTTATGAACACTGAAGCTTTCTTT | CSSSFMNTEAFF
12 | TRBJ2-7 | TRBV6-1 | - | once | TGTGCCAGCACTGACTTCCCCTACGAGCAGTACTTC | CASTDFPYEQYF
14 | TRBJ1-5 | TRBV19 | TRBD1 | - | TGTGCCGTGGCGGGACAGGGGGGAAATCAGCCCCAGCATTTT | CAVAGQGGNQPQHF
16 | TRBJ2-7 | TRBV6-6 | TRBD2 | - | TGTGCCAGCAGTCAGGGACTAGCGGGATTCCTAGGCGAGCAGTACTTC | CASSQGLAGFLGEQYF
16 | TRBJ1-1 | TRBV4-1 | - | - | TGCGCCAGCAGCCAAAATATCCGGGGGTTGAACACTGAAGCTTTCTTT | CASSQNIRGLNTEAFF
15 | TRBJ2-1 | TRBV7-8 | - | - | TGTGCCAGCAGCCCGGGAGCGGTAGTAGAATCTGAGCAGTTCTTC | CASSPGAVVESEQFF
15 | TRBJ1-5 | TRBV7-2 | - | - | TGTGCCAGCAGCCCAAAGGCAGGGTACAATAGGCCCCAGCATTTT | CASSPKAGYNRPQHF
14 | TRBJ1-2 | TRBV2 | TRBD1 | few | TGTGCCAGCAGTTACAGGGGGCGGGACTATGGCTACACCTTC | CASSYRGRDYGYTF
11 | TRBJ2-5 | TRBV5-4 | - | - | TGTGCCAGCAGCCTTCAAGAGACCCAGTACTTC | CASSLQETQYF
11 | TRBJ1-1 | TRBV2 | - | - | TGTGCCAGGCAGTCTAACACTGAAGCTTTCTTT | CARQSNTEAFF
14 | TRBJ1-3 | TRBV6-1 | - | - | TGTGCCAGCAGTCCTCCAGGGGACGGAAACACCATATATTTT | CASSPPGDGNTIYF
12 | TRBJ1-2 | TRBV5-4 | - | - | TGTGCCAGCAGCCCTGGACAGCGGGGCTACACCTTC | CASSPGQRGYTF
15 | TRBJ1-2 | TRBV6-5 | - | - | TGTGCCAGCAGTTACAGCTCTACAGCTAACTATGGCTACACCTTC | CASSYSSTANYGYTF
15 | TRBJ1-3 | TRBV6-5 | TRBD1 | - | TGTGCCAGCACCCCGGGGACAGGGGACGGAAACACCATATATTTT | CASTPGTGDGNTIYF
16 | TRBJ1-1 | TRBV6-1 | TRBD1 | - | TGTGCCAGCAGTGACCCCAGGCAGGGGGCGATAGCTGAAGCTTTCTTT | CASSDPRQGAIAEAFF
15 | TRBJ2-1 | TRBV5-5 | - | - | TGTGCCAGCAGCCCCCCGGGTGATTGGGTCAATGAGCAGTTCTTC | CASSPPGDWVNEQFF